The source of this T cell receptor beta chain is a study of T cell responses to AZD1222 COVID-19 vaccine (dated by TCRdb to 2020 to 2023). For the wider study: AZD1222 recipients whose second dose came at about 4 weeks and those whose second dose came at about 12 weeks were combined into one group, since spike-specific TCR depth and breadth did not differ between the two schedules. TCR sequencing was performed for 230 to 250 trial participants, of whom about 200 were given two doses of AZD1222 and around 26 were given two doses of MenACWY control vaccine. Enrollment into the trials was organized by age into subgroups of 18-55, 56-69 and 70-plus years, and those subgroups contained approximately 160, 26 and 62 TCR-sequenced participants, respectively. What the work shows at the level of the full study, not this receptor alone: Conclusions about previously exposed vaccinees were limited because only six AZD1222 recipients were SARS-CoV-2 seropositive at baseline. The 56-69-year group was small, and its depth increase did not reach significance, likely because of low power. Reportedly, almost half of the unique spike-specific TCRs recognized epitopes lying outside the regions that are mutated in the B.1.351 and B.1.1.7 variants. A significant rise in spike-specific TCR breadth and depth was observed after two AZD1222 doses relative to day 0 and relative to MenACWY recipients. The whole spike protein was spanned by vaccine-associated CD4 TCRs, and dominant responses were seen in regions 160-218 and 743-854. Most participants were white British and females outnumbered males, and the authors suggested that clonal diversity may have been underestimated. Because no day 14 peak-response samples were available, the repertoires could be characterized only after the peak T cell response.

The CDR3 regions of human TCRbeta chains were subjected to immunosequencing. From the authors' description of their analysis: TCRs in the repertoires were matched against a reference library of SARS-CoV-2-specific TCRs that had been generated with the MIRA antigen-specificity platform. Breadth was defined as the fraction of unique TCRs that were SARS-CoV-2-associated, and depth was defined as the fraction of total T cells that were SARS-CoV-2-associated. Using the MIRA data, each spike-specific TCR was mapped to the spike region that the TCR reacts to and placed in a CD4 or CD8 class. Log10-transformed breadth and depth values were compared by one-way ANOVA with Sidak's multiple comparisons tests. TCRdb provides this immuneACCESS table in a form limited to in-frame rearrangements. Some clones are lacking; in checked studies, under half of them reflect an unresolved V gene, and why the rest are absent is not known. The D gene and trimming were derived from the DNA, and the V and J assignments and clone size from that table. Present in this sample are about 96,000 clones, roughly nine tenths of which were seen just once. The top ten hold about 25% of the sample.

With respect to this clone: Which antigen it targets is not known. No qualities accompany the bases; no much larger clone lies one base away.

Per the publication, the time point label means: baseline before first vaccination. The vaccinee samples were drawn from two UK trials, COV001 and COV002, one of which was a single-blind randomized controlled phase 2/3 trial testing AZD1222 (ChAdOx1 nCoV-19) in healthy adults. For TCRbeta chain sequencing, PBMC samples from trial participants were taken at day 0 and at day 28 after the second dose. For CDR1 and CDR2, the germline V gene (reference sequence) lists SEHNR and FQNEAQ. A distance of 11 bases separates the germline ends of V and J, which lose 3 bases and 6 bases respectively. Including cysteine and phenylalanine, the CDR3 has 13 amino acids. Here the CDR3 DNA is all that survives: 39 bases in frame from base 1.

The clonotype was recovered from an adult in good health. Sequences were derived from peripheral blood, sampled on day 0 of AZD1222 vaccination. The sequence joins TRBV7-9 to TRBJ1-1; TRBD1 could be the D gene, as 5 bases match. The nucleotides are TGTGCCAGCAGCTTCGAGGGAGGGGCTGAAGCTTTCTTT. Its translation reads: CASSFEGGAEAFF. The full variable domain, completed from the reference TRBV7-9 and TRBJ1-1 proteins outside the CDR3, reads DTGVSQNPRHKITKRGQNVTFRCDPISEHNRLYWYRQTLGQGPEFLTYFQNEAQLEKSRLLSDRFSAERPKGSFSTLEIQRTEQGDSAMYLCASSFEGGAEAFFGQGTRLTVV.